This TCR beta chain was retrieved from a study of Ad26.COV2.S vaccination and SARS-CoV-2 variants. About the research overall: In the COV1001 trial, the donor was in the Ad26.COV2.S arm. General study results and limits: Spike-specific CD8+ and CD4+ T cell responses reportedly showed substantial breadth after vaccination.

Germline lookup yields CDR1 SGHRS and CDR2 YFSETQ. The CDR3 covers 12 residues. V shed 5 bases and J shed 4 bases, with 9 bases lying between them. Stated treatment: some 20 received Ad26.COV2.S at low or high dose, single or two shots; several received placebo; per-sample allocation not given. Sampling was done on day 63 after the first vaccine or placebo injection. A remark on this clone: The antigen remains unidentified.

Clones were sequenced by immunoSEQ multiplex PCR, and TCRdb holds only the in-frame ones, with some missing. The sample yields 300,000 to 450,000 clones, about 85% seen once. The sequencing used peripheral blood, collected in a trial of Ad26.COV2.S vaccine versus placebo. This TCR was sampled from a person aged 18-65 years who received the Ad26.COV2.S COVID-19 vaccine or a placebo. V usage is TRBV5-1 and J usage is TRBJ1-1, with D possibly being TRBD1 (5 bases). In DNA, the CDR3 is TGCGCCAGCAGTACGGGACTCACTGAAGCTTTCTTT. This encodes CASSTGLTEAFF. The full variable domain, its missing parts supplied by reference TRBV5-1 and TRBJ1-1, is KAGVTQTPRYLIKTRGQQVTLSCSPISGHRSVSWYQQTPGQGLQFLFEYFSETQRNKGNFPGRFSGRQFSNSRSEMNVSTLELGDSALYLCASSTGLTEAFFGQGTRLTVV.